The clone carrying this TCR beta chain was seen at least ten times. Primers used for first-strand cDNA, a TRAV- and TRBV-specific set, covered both alpha and beta chains. A roughly 20-cycle PCR with a constant-region primer and V-primer adapter amplified TCRs. TCRdb reprocessed the reads with MiXCR, giving one entry per CDR3 protein. Here the sample spans tens of thousands of distinct CDR3 sequences, 15% to 20% being singletons. The data were obtained in a study of low-dose radiotherapy and immunotherapy resistance in tumors. Study as a whole: Aspirin was taken orally at 300 mg daily by patients, and this continued for four cycles from cycle 1 day 1.

Described time point: before trial treatment. Donors were dosed with nivolumab and ipilimumab; they also received aspirin, low-dose cyclophosphamide and low-dose radiotherapy. The TCR originated in a male donor with prostate cancer. Material: PBMCs, obtained before treatment.

This chain's CDR3 is CASTFRMIGAYEQYF. CDR3 coding DNA: TGCGCCAGCACGTTCCGGATGATCGGTGCCTACGAGCAGTACTTC. The chain combines TRBV10-2 with TRBJ2-7; no clear D gene. V was clipped by 7 bases and J by 2 bases, with 18 bases between them. The CDR3 sequence is 15 residues long. The V gene's germline CDR1 is WSHSY and CDR2 SAAADI.